This T cell receptor (beta chain) was observed in a study of control samples from healthy donors and cancer patients. Produced via immunoSEQ multiplex PCR; TCRdb's table is partial and in-frame only. This table has 150,000 to 200,000 clones, about 94% appearing once. Germline CDR1 is ENHRY and CDR2 is SYGVKD. The CDR3 contains 17 residues. V dropped 2 bases and J dropped 3; count of bases not matched to a gene: 11. The receptor was isolated from a woman aged 40 to 50 in good health. The source material was blood. The V gene is TRBV10-3, the J gene TRBJ2-5; 8 bases agree with TRBD2. The CDR3 DNA follows: TGTGCCATCAGTGAGATCGCTAGCGGGCCGGCAGAAGAGACCCAGTACTTC. Its translation: CAISEIASGPAEETQYF.